Each of the 29 T cell receptor beta chains below was sequenced from the same sample in a study of blood T cell repertoires in COVID-19 (dated by TCRdb to the early 2020s). Libraries were built with the immunoSEQ multiplex PCR assay. Entries here come from immuneACCESS through TCRdb and include only in-frame sequences with V and J called. Some clones fail to appear in such tables; in the studies checked, an unresolved V gene covers under half of the shortfall, and the cause of the remainder is unknown. Present in this sample are approximately 270,000 clones, about 80% of which were seen just once. Jointly, the top ten make up 15% to 18% of the sample. Sequencing was performed on peripheral blood. The receptors come from a person aged 70 to 79 with COVID-19, enrolled during active disease.

The rearrangement links TRBV18 to TRBJ2-7; 15 positions match TRBD2. The CDR3 totals 18 residues. The V and J ends lost 3 bases and 3 bases, in that order; junction bases with no gene match: 9. Germline V lookup: CDR1 KGHSH, CDR2 LQKENI. CDR3 in amino acids: CASSPYIGTSGGHYEQYF. DNA of the CDR3: TGTGCCAGCTCACCCTATATAGGGACTAGCGGGGGGCACTACGAGCAGTACTTC.

V and J are TRBV18 and TRBJ1-1; no definite D call. This CDR3 is built from 14 residues. In germline, CDR1 is KGHSH, CDR2 LQKENI. V dropped 6 bases and J dropped 3 bases, with 14 bases sitting between them. The CDR3 DNA sequence: TGTGCCAGCTCGCCCGTTGGCACCTACACTGAAGCTTTCTTT. Translation gives CASSPVGTYTEAFF. Complete variable domain (other parts from reference TRBV18 and TRBJ1-1): NAGVMQNPRHLVRRRGQEARLRCSPMKGHSHVYWYRQLPEEGLKFMVYLQKENIIDESGMPKERFSAEFPKEGPSILRIQQVVRGDSAAYFCASSPVGTYTEAFFGQGTRLTVV.

The chain recombines TRBV18 with TRBJ2-7, with 8 bases lining up with TRBD2. V shed 6 bases and J 1 base; nucleotides not matched to a gene: 17. CDR1 KGHSH and CDR2 LQKENI come from the germline V gene. The CDR3 is 18 amino acids. Here the CDR3 reads CASSPRAASGLRSYEQYF. The CDR3 DNA follows: TGTGCCAGCTCCCCCCGCGCGGCTAGCGGGTTACGATCCTACGAGCAGTACTTC.

The sample holds a few counts of this clone. V usage is TRBV19 and J usage is TRBJ2-7; 12 bases fit TRBD1. V shed 6 bases and J 7 bases; nucleotides not matched to a gene: 10. CDR3 length: 15 residues. Germline loops: CDR1 LNHDA, CDR2 SQIVND (reference sequence). The CDR3 reads CASSTGTGGFTEQYF. CDR3 DNA: TGTGCCAGTAGCACTGGGACAGGGGGCTTCACGGAGCAGTACTTC. The full variable domain, completed using reference TRBV19 and TRBJ2-7, is DGGITQSPKYLFRKEGQNVTLSCEQNLNHDAMYWYRQDPGQGLRLIYYSQIVNDFQKGDIAEGYSVSREKKESFPLTVTSAQKNPTAFYLCASSTGTGGFTEQYFGPGTRLTVT.

The chain links TRBV2 to TRBJ1-4; D unresolved. The germline V and J ends were trimmed by 1 base and 4 bases, with 10 bases remaining between them. Germline lookup yields CDR1 SNHLY and CDR2 FYNNEI. This CDR3 has 15 residues. CDR3 nucleotides: TGTGCCAGCAGTGAAGGATCCAGTCGTAATGAAAAACTGTTTTTT. Translated: CASSEGSSRNEKLFF.

CDR3 DNA: TGTGCCAGCATGGACACGAGGAACACTGAAGCTTTCTTT. Translation: CASMDTRNTEAFF. The rearrangement links TRBV28 to TRBJ1-1; D is possibly TRBD1 (5 bases). Germline assignment: CDR1 MDHEN and CDR2 SYDVKM. The V end lost 7 bases, the J end lost 1 base, and 10 bases lay between the germline ends. The CDR3 consists of 13 residues.

The V call is TRBV7-2, the J call TRBJ1-4; D ambiguous. The V end was cut by 7 bases, the J end by 0 bases, with 12 bases between. Germline CDR1 SGHTA, CDR2 FQGNSA. The CDR3 runs 15 residues. The CDR3 is CASKRRGATNEKLFF. The CDR3 bases are TGTGCCAGCAAAAGAAGAGGAGCAACTAATGAAAAACTGTTTTTT.

The chain is built from TRBV6-2 or TRBV6-3 and TRBJ2-1; 11 bases are shared with TRBD2. Germline assignment: CDR1 MNHEY and CDR2 SVGEGT. The CDR3 is 21 residues long. Losses at the gene ends were 2 bases for V and 1 base for J; bases not matched to a gene: 16. The DNA for the CDR3 is TGTGCCAGCAGTTACAATGTGGCAGTAGCGGGAGGGCCTGGATCCTACAATGAGCAGTTCTTC. As protein: CASSYNVAVAGGPGSYNEQFF.

The chain combines TRBV9 with TRBJ1-2; TRBD1 matches at 9 bases. CDR1 SGDLS and CDR2 YYNGEE come from the germline V gene. The CDR3 totals 15 residues. V shed 3 bases and J 4 bases; nucleotides not matched to a gene: 7. The CDR3 region has the DNA TGTGCCAGCAGCGGAGGGACAGGGAAACCCTATGGCTACACCTTC. Translating gives CASSGGTGKPYGYTF.

V and J are TRBV10-2 and TRBJ2-7; TRBD2 might be the D (6 bases). Trimming took 8 bases from V and 0 from J, leaving 11 bases between them. The CDR3 is 13 residues long. CDR1 and CDR2 from the germline V gene are WSHSY and SAAADI. The CDR3 coding sequence is TGCGCCAGCGATAGCGGTAGCTCCTACGAGCAGTACTTC. Amino acid sequence: CASDSGSSYEQYF.

The chain carries TRBV11-3 and TRBJ2-5, with D unclear. CDR1 is SGHNT, CDR2 YENEEA, per germline. This CDR3 is 13 amino acids long. Trimming took 2 bases from V and 5 from J, leaving 9 bases between them. CDR3 sequence: CASSLYARETQYF. CDR3 coding DNA: TGTGCCAGCAGCTTATACGCGCGGGAGACCCAGTACTTC.

The table lists this clone with a few counts. The chain couples TRBV19 to TRBJ2-2; 7 positions match TRBD1. Germline V gene sequence: CDR1 LNHDA, CDR2 SQIVND (reference sequence). Losses at the gene ends were 4 bases for V and 1 base for J; bases not matched to a gene: 0. CDR3 length: 14 amino acids. The chain's CDR3 is CASSRQGNTGELFF. The DNA for the CDR3 is TGTGCCAGTAGTAGACAGGGGAACACCGGGGAGCTGTTTTTT.

This clone was seen a few times. The V and J genes are TRBV11-2 and TRBJ1-4; 10 bases are a match to TRBD1. The J segment lost 8 bases and the V segment lost 7 bases, leaving 19 bases of the junction unmatched. The CDR3 is 18 amino acids. CDR1 and CDR2 from the germline V gene are SGHAT and FQNNGV. The CDR3: CASTKTDRGFRSKEKLFF. The CDR3 bases are TGTGCCAGCACCAAAACGGACAGGGGGTTTCGCAGTAAGGAAAAACTGTTTTTT.

The V call is TRBV3-1 (or the pseudogene TRBV3-2), the J call TRBJ1-3; D unresolved. V was clipped by 4 bases and J by 4 bases, with 11 bases between them. Germline values: CDR1 LGHDT, CDR2 YNNKEL (reference sequence). This CDR3 has 14 amino acids. CDR3 in amino acids: CASSPRYHGNTIYF. DNA for the CDR3: TGTGCCAGCAGCCCCCGGTATCACGGAAACACCATATATTTT.

This chain uses TRBV28 with TRBJ1-6, with TRBD1 identical over 8 bases. After removal of 5 bases from V and 7 bases from J, the junction contained 7 bases not matched to a gene. Germline values: CDR1 MDHEN, CDR2 SYDVKM. This CDR3 region has 15 residues. The CDR3 here is CASSVRQGKNSPLHF. CDR3 coding DNA: TGTGCCAGCAGTGTGCGACAGGGGAAAAATTCACCCCTCCACTTT.

This chain joins TRBV27 and TRBJ1-5; 7 nucleotides agree with TRBD1. Trimming at V came to 0 bases and at J to 4 bases, leaving 3 bases not matched to a gene. CDR3 length: 15 residues. Germline lookup yields CDR1 MNHEY and CDR2 SMNVEV (reference sequence). The CDR3 DNA reads as TGTGCCAGCAGTTTATCTCGACAGGGTAATCAGCCCCAGCATTTT. Encoded protein: CASSLSRQGNQPQHF.

This chain links TRBV29-1 with TRBJ2-5; TRBD2 matches at 10 bases. This CDR3 has 13 residues. After removal of 7 bases from V and 4 bases from J, the junction contained 6 bases not matched to a gene. Germline V gives CDR1 SQVTM, CDR2 ANQGSEA. The CDR3 region is CSARLAGGETQYF. CDR3 nucleotides: TGCAGCGCCCGACTAGCGGGTGGAGAGACCCAGTACTTC. The whole variable domain, remainder taken from reference TRBV29-1 and TRBJ2-5, is SAVISQKPSRDICQRGTSLTIQCQVDSQVTMMFWYRQQPGQSLTLIATANQGSEATYESGFVIDKFPISRPNLTFSTLTVSNMSPEDSSIYLCSARLAGGETQYFGPGTRLLVL.

This chain joins TRBV28 and TRBJ1-2; TRBD1 might be the D (6 bases). The CDR3 is made up of 21 amino acids. Trimming pared 3 bases from V and 8 bases from J, leaving 37 bases between. Germline CDR1 reads MDHEN; CDR2 reads SYDVKM. CDR3 nucleotide sequence: TGTGCCAGCAGTTTCGAATGGGGTTCGAGGGGGACCGCTGGGCGCGCGCTCGGCTACACCTTC. Its protein is CASSFEWGSRGTAGRALGYTF.

This rearrangement joins TRBV14 to TRBJ1-6, with D maybe TRBD1 (5 bases). The CDR3 is 14 residues long. Germline CDR1 reads SGHDN; CDR2 reads FVKESK. V lost 3 bases and J lost 8, with 11 bases in between. The CDR3 region has the DNA TGTGCCAGCAGCCATTCAGGGAGGGATTCACCCCTCCACTTT. Translation gives CASSHSGRDSPLHF. The entire variable domain, with the rest obtained from reference TRBV14 and TRBJ1-6, is as follows: EAGVTQFPSHSVIEKGQTVTLRCDPISGHDNLYWYRRVMGKEIKFLLHFVKESKQDESGMPNNRFLAERTGGTYSTLKVQPAELEDSGVYFCASSHSGRDSPLHFGNGTRLTVT.

The rearrangement joins TRBV6-2 or TRBV6-3 to TRBJ1-2; 7 positions agree with TRBD1. CDR3 length: 15 amino acids. Germline values: CDR1 MNHEY, CDR2 SVGEGT. V lost 2 bases to trimming and J lost 3 bases; unmatched junction nucleotides: 6. Here the CDR3 reads CASSYTPGQHYGYTF. Here the CDR3 DNA reads TGTGCCAGCAGTTACACCCCGGGACAGCACTATGGCTACACCTTC.

This chain uses TRBV30 with TRBJ1-1; unclear D gene. This CDR3 has 14 residues. V lost 1 base and J lost 4, with 13 bases in between. The V gene's germline CDR1 is GTSNPN and CDR2 SVGIG (reference sequence). The CDR3, as DNA: TGTGCCTGGAGTGGCTTAGCCCTGAGCACTGAAGCTTTCTTT. Translated, it gives CAWSGLALSTEAFF.

CDR3 nucleotide sequence: TGCGCCAGCAGCTTGGAGCTAGCGGGACCTCAAGAGACCCAGTACTTC. As protein: CASSLELAGPQETQYF. The chain links TRBV5-1 to TRBJ2-5, with TRBD2 identical over 9 bases. Germline CDR1 is SGHRS and CDR2 is YFSETQ. This CDR3 region has 16 residues. The V segment lost 0 bases and the J segment 2 bases; nucleotides outside the gene matches: 5.

The J gene is TRBJ2-1, the V gene TRBV20-1; TRBD2 might be the D (5 bases). The length of the CDR3 is 15 residues. The germline V gene has CDR1 DFQATT and CDR2 SNEGSKA (reference sequence). V lost 3 bases and J lost 7, with 19 bases in between. The CDR3 sequence: CSASLVASGRNEQFF. Here the CDR3 DNA reads TGCAGTGCTAGTTTGGTAGCCAGCGGAAGGAATGAGCAGTTCTTC.

This clone showed up just a few times. The gene calls are TRBV28 and TRBJ2-7, with 13 positions matching TRBD2. The CDR3 consists of 15 residues. After removal of 6 bases from V and 4 bases from J, the junction contained 6 bases not matched to a gene. Looked up from germline, CDR1 is MDHEN and CDR2 is SYDVKM. The CDR3 DNA sequence: TGTGCCAGCAGGAAAACTAGCGGGAGGGTGTACGAGCAGTACTTC. This gives the protein CASRKTSGRVYEQYF.

The sample holds a few counts of this clone. This chain joins TRBV7-2 and TRBJ2-2, with D possibly TRBD1 on 5 matching bases. This CDR3 is built from 15 residues. CDR1 and CDR2 from the germline V gene are SGHTA and FQGNSA. The V gene lost 5 bases and the J gene lost 0 bases, with 10 bases spanning the gap. In DNA form, the CDR3 reads TGTGCCAGCAGCCCGACCAGGGCGAACACCGGGGAGCTGTTTTTT. Encoded protein: CASSPTRANTGELFF.

J is TRBJ1-6 and V is TRBV5-6; D is possibly TRBD1 (5 bases). V gave up 3 bases and J gave up 12 bases, with 19 bases separating them. Germline V CDR1 and CDR2: SGHDT, YYEEEE. This CDR3 region has 15 residues. CDR3 amino acids: CASSWGSGPSKPLHF. For the CDR3, the DNA is TGTGCCAGCAGCTGGGGCAGCGGGCCCTCGAAACCCCTCCACTTT.

This chain links TRBV19 with TRBJ2-7, with 8 bases identical to TRBD2. CDR3 length equals 14 residues. The V gene end was trimmed by 7 bases and the J gene end by 5 bases; junction bases not matched to a gene: 10. From germline, CDR1 is LNHDA and CDR2 SQIVND (reference sequence). The CDR3 coding sequence is TGTGCCAGTAAAGATGGGACTAGGACCCACGAGCAGTACTTC. It encodes CASKDGTRTHEQYF. The full variable domain, its missing parts supplied by reference TRBV19 and TRBJ2-7, is DGGITQSPKYLFRKEGQNVTLSCEQNLNHDAMYWYRQDPGQGLRLIYYSQIVNDFQKGDIAEGYSVSREKKESFPLTVTSAQKNPTAFYLCASKDGTRTHEQYFGPGTRLTVT.

The chain employs TRBV21-1 and TRBJ1-1; TRBD1, the table's D call, was not compared with the DNA. TRBV21-1 corresponds to a pseudogene. The CDR3 sequence is 17 residues long. CDR3 bases: TGTGCCAGCAGCAAGAGAATGGGTGCAGGAATGTTCACTGAAGCTTTCTTT. Translation gives CASSKRMGAGMFTEAFF.

This rearrangement joins TRBV3-1 (or the pseudogene TRBV3-2) to TRBJ2-5; possibly TRBD1 for D (6 bases). This CDR3 comprises 14 residues. Trimming cost V 7 bases and J 3 bases, with 15 bases left between them. The germline V gene has CDR1 LGHDT and CDR2 YNNKEL (reference sequence). The CDR3 region is CASTRQVNKETQYF. The CDR3 DNA sequence: TGTGCCAGCACCCGACAGGTAAACAAAGAGACCCAGTACTTC.